Following are 18 T cell receptor beta chains from one sample sequenced in a study of blood T cell repertoires in COVID-19. Measured with immunoSEQ multiplex PCR; TCRdb has only the in-frame clones, and not every one. The sample includes tens of thousands of clones, around nine tenths of them seen just once. Source material: peripheral blood. These receptors came from a man between 65 and 85 years old with active COVID-19.

V is TRBV5-6 and J is TRBJ2-7; D unresolved. The germline V and J ends were trimmed by 4 bases and 4 bases, with 6 bases remaining between them. In germline, CDR1 is SGHDT, CDR2 YYEEEE. The CDR3 sequence is 11 residues long. This CDR3 reads CASSSTYEQYF. The CDR3 nucleotides read TGTGCCAGCAGCAGTACATACGAGCAGTACTTC.

The chain carries TRBV7-2 and TRBJ2-7; perhaps TRBD2 as D (6 bases). V shed 5 bases and J shed 0 bases, with 14 bases lying between them. The CDR3 spans 15 residues. From germline, CDR1 is SGHTA and CDR2 FQGNSA. CDR3 DNA sequence: TGTGCCAGCAGCAGGGGAGGCGGGGCCTCCTACGAGCAGTACTTC. It encodes CASSRGGGASYEQYF.

This sequence joins TRBV28 and TRBJ2-7; possibly TRBD2 for D (6 bases). Germline V gene sequence: CDR1 MDHEN, CDR2 SYDVKM. V lost 8 bases and J 0 bases, leaving 17 bases between the germline ends. The CDR3 is made up of 15 amino acids. The CDR3 DNA reads TGTGCCAGCCGGAGGGGCCCCGGCGACTCCTACGAGCAGTACTTC. Translated: CASRRGPGDSYEQYF.

The chain links TRBV5-1 to TRBJ2-5; 7 nucleotides agree with TRBD1. This CDR3 region has 15 residues. J was trimmed by 5 bases and V by 0 bases; bases with no gene match: 7. Germline V gives CDR1 SGHRS, CDR2 YFSETQ. The CDR3 DNA is TGCGCCAGCAGCTTGGGGACAGGTATAGCGGAGACCCAGTACTTC. Residues: CASSLGTGIAETQYF.

This chain joins TRBV10-3 and TRBJ2-3, with D possibly being TRBD1 (6 bases). The CDR3 length is 17 residues. V shed 3 bases and J shed 6 bases, with 22 bases lying between them. Germline V gene sequence: CDR1 ENHRY, CDR2 SYGVKD. CDR3 bases: TGTGCCATCAGTGACAAAGACCGGGACACCAGCGTCGATACGCAGTATTTT. This encodes CAISDKDRDTSVDTQYF.

This rearrangement joins TRBV30 to TRBJ1-1; the D is unclear. Trimming stripped 2 bases from V and 6 bases from J, with 10 bases between. The CDR3 is made up of 12 amino acids. Per germline, CDR1 GTSNPN and CDR2 SVGIG (reference sequence). In DNA form, the CDR3 reads TGTGCCTGGAGTACAATTTTATCTGAAGCTTTCTTT. Amino acid sequence: CAWSTILSEAFF.

This rearrangement joins TRBV15 to TRBJ1-1, with no clear D. Germline CDR1 reads LNHNV; CDR2 reads YYDKDF (reference sequence). The ends were cut back, 0 bases at V and 3 bases at J, with 8 bases in the middle. This CDR3 contains 14 residues. The CDR3 reads CATSRDRKHTEAFF. Here the CDR3 DNA reads TGTGCCACCAGCAGAGACAGGAAGCACACTGAAGCTTTCTTT.

The chain combines TRBV5-4 with TRBJ2-1, with 9 nucleotides matching TRBD2. This CDR3 region has 15 residues. CDR1 SGHNT and CDR2 YYREEE come from the germline V gene (reference sequence). Unmatched junction bases numbered 10, after V lost 4 bases and J lost 8 bases. DNA for the CDR3: TGTGCCAGCAGCCTCCGGGTAGCGGGAGATGATGAGCAGTTCTTC. Translation gives CASSLRVAGDDEQFF.

The chain links TRBV19 to TRBJ2-5; the match to TRBD2 covers 7 bases. This CDR3 contains 14 residues. V was clipped by 3 bases and J by 5 bases; unmatched bases: 6. Germline CDR1 is LNHDA and CDR2 is SQIVND (reference sequence). CDR3 sequence (DNA): TGTGCCAGTAGTATCGCTAGCGGAATGGAGACCCAGTACTTC. It codes for CASSIASGMETQYF.

The rearrangement uses TRBV7-8 and TRBJ2-4; 7 bases align to TRBD2. This CDR3 has 19 amino acids. Germline V gives CDR1 SGHVS, CDR2 FQNEAQ. V lost 5 bases, J lost 0 bases, and 16 bases stayed unmatched. The CDR3 reads CASSREEISSAVAKNIQYF. The CDR3 DNA reads TGTGCCAGCAGCCGGGAGGAAATTTCTAGCGCCGTAGCCAAAAACATTCAGTACTTC.

This chain links TRBV28 with TRBJ1-1, with D tentatively TRBD1 (6 bases). The CDR3 covers 17 residues. CDR1 is MDHEN, CDR2 SYDVKM, per germline. Deletions cut 3 bases from V and 1 base from J, with 18 bases between. The CDR3 bases are TGTGCCAGCAGTTTTTTCGCCCGGACAGAAAAGAACACTGAAGCTTTCTTT. Protein: CASSFFARTEKNTEAFF.

There are a few counts of this clone. The chain joins TRBV4-2 to TRBJ2-5, with TRBD2 identical over 7 bases. Per the germline V gene, CDR1 is LGHNA and CDR2 is YNFKEQ. The CDR3 is 14 residues long. With 4 bases clipped from V and 3 bases from J, the junction kept 5 bases outside the gene matches. CDR3 sequence (DNA): TGTGCCAGCAGCCTAACTAGCGCCGAAGAGACCCAGTACTTC. This sequence encodes CASSLTSAEETQYF.

V usage is TRBV18 and J usage is TRBJ1-1; perhaps TRBD1 as D (6 bases). The CDR3 covers 18 residues. Deletions cut 0 bases from V and 0 bases from J, with 17 bases between. CDR1 KGHSH and CDR2 LQKENI come from the germline V gene. CDR3 region: CASSPPMGATLMNTEAFF. The CDR3 nucleotides read TGTGCCAGCTCACCACCGATGGGGGCAACCCTCATGAACACTGAAGCTTTCTTT.

This chain joins TRBV28 and TRBJ2-6, with TRBD1 as a possible D gene (6 bases). The CDR3 is 16 amino acids. The ends were cut back, 7 bases at V and 4 bases at J, with 17 bases in the middle. Germline CDR1 reads MDHEN; CDR2 reads SYDVKM. CDR3: CASTSQGSGGANVLTF. The CDR3 coding sequence is TGTGCCAGCACCTCCCAGGGGTCGGGGGGGGCCAACGTCCTGACTTTC.

J is TRBJ2-1 and V is TRBV6-1; TRBD1 aligns across 11 bases. Germline values: CDR1 MNHNS, CDR2 SASEGT. J gave up 6 bases and V 1 base, and 2 bases lay outside the gene matches. The CDR3 has 15 amino acids. DNA of the CDR3: TGTGCCAGCAGTGAAGATGGGACAGGGGGCAATGAGCAGTTCTTC. It translates to CASSEDGTGGNEQFF.

The chain joins TRBV10-2 to TRBJ2-1; 7 nucleotides line up with TRBD1. Germline V gives CDR1 WSHSY, CDR2 SAAADI. CDR3 size: 15 residues. J was trimmed by 2 bases and V by 6 bases; bases with no gene match: 7. The CDR3 is CASRTTGRAYNEQFF. The DNA of the CDR3 is TGCGCCAGCAGAACGACAGGGAGAGCCTACAATGAGCAGTTCTTC.

Only one count was recorded for this clone. The rearrangement joins TRBV3-1 (or the pseudogene TRBV3-2) to TRBJ2-5; D ambiguous. CDR3 length: 13 amino acids. The germline CDR1 and CDR2 sequences are LGHDT and YNNKEL (reference sequence). V gave up 4 bases and J gave up 5 bases, with 11 bases separating them. In DNA form, the CDR3 reads TGTGCCAGCAGCCCAGACGGGTTGGAGACCCAGTACTTC. Protein sequence: CASSPDGLETQYF.

As regards this clone: Compared with germline, one end of the junction differs, possibly owing to a read error. The chain combines TRBV7-7 with TRBJ2-1, with a tentative D call TRBD2 (5 bases). Germline-derived CDR1 and CDR2 are SSHAT and FNYEAQ (reference sequence). The CDR3 is 15 amino acids. This chain's CDR3 is CASSSGRAADNEQFF. The DNA of the CDR3 is TGTGCTAGCAGCTCTGGGCGGGCAGCCGACAATGAGCAGTTCTTC.